The following is a TCR beta chain sequence with its context. These data are taken from a study of blood T cell repertoires in COVID-19. Produced via immunoSEQ multiplex PCR; TCRdb's table is partial and in-frame only. The table records fewer than 110,000 clones, around 93% of them present only once. V dropped 7 bases and J dropped 8; count of bases not matched to a gene: 12. Germline V gives CDR1 MNHEY, CDR2 SMNVEV (reference sequence). The CDR3 runs to 14 residues. Sequences were obtained from peripheral blood. This sequence originates from a man aged 45-60 years with acute or convalescent COVID-19. The V call is TRBV27, the J call TRBJ1-1, with 8 bases fitting TRBD1. CDR3 sequence: CASTLLTGVGEAFF. The CDR3 coding sequence is TGTGCCAGCACCCTACTGACAGGGGTGGGAGAAGCTTTCTTT.